In its sample, the clone carrying this T cell receptor beta chain was seen a few times. The antigen remains undetermined. This entry comes from a study of vaccination and CD4 T cells after COVID-19. Whole-study context: The study enrolled six male and four female convalescents, two of whom were Hispanic. Control wells got either CEFX epitopes, HIV-1 Nef peptides, or no peptide at all. Vaccination of participants consisted of two doses of either BNT162b2 or mRNA-1273 vaccine.

Cultured CD4+ T-cell DNA underwent Oncomine TCR Beta short-read sequencing. TCRdb fed the PCR reads into MiXCR, producing one record per CDR3 protein. In the table there are around 5,900 distinct CDR3 sequences, around 50% of which are singletons. Germline V CDR1 and CDR2: SGHRS, YFSETQ. The CDR3 sequence is 15 residues long. The J segment lost 5 bases and the V segment lost 6 bases, leaving 12 bases of the junction unmatched. Treatment described: roughly ten-day PBMC culture with coronavirus spike peptide pools or control peptides (ViraFEST assay). PCR-confirmed positives ranged from March to December 2020, preceding US Alpha, Beta and Delta variants.

The sample was CD4+ T cells from blood, cultured in vitro. This chain links TRBV5-1 with TRBJ2-5; 8 nucleotides align to TRBD2. The clonotype comes from a human donor who had recovered from COVID-19. The CDR3, as DNA: TGCGCCAGCAACGCGGGGGGCCCAGAGGGGGAGACCCAGTACTTC. This codes for CASNAGGPEGETQYF.